These T cell receptor beta chains were read from a single sample in a study of shared clonotypes between healthy human individuals. Sequencing was performed with immunoSEQ multiplex PCR; in TCRdb, only in-frame clones are kept and a portion is missing. Of about 2.4 million clones in the sample, around nine tenths were seen once. The sequenced material came from naive CD4+ T cells sorted from blood. The receptors derive from a man between 18 and 35 years old in good health. CDR3s include the opening cysteine and the closing phenylalanine or tryptophan. A D gene is named only where the DNA matches it firmly. Size tells how often a clone was seen (once, few, many) or the class of an expanded clone, and some rows leave it out.

j_call d_call clone_size cdr3_length v_call cdr3_nt cdr3_aa
TRBJ1-4 TRBD1 once 13 TRBV10-3 TGTGCCATCAGGGGACAGGGTAATGAAAAACTGTTTTTT CAIRGQGNEKLFF
TRBJ1-6 NA once 16 TRBV5-1 TGCGCCAGCAGCTTGGAACCCGAAACAAGGAATTCACCCCTCCACTTT CASSLEPETRNSPLHF
TRBJ2-2 TRBD1 NA 16 TRBV4-1 TGCGCCAGCAGTCTATCCGGGACAGGGTTATCCGGGGAGCTGTTTTTT CASSLSGTGLSGELFF
TRBJ2-3 NA NA 17 TRBV9 TGTGCCAGCAGCGTAGGATCTGGGGGCGATAGGACAGATACGCAGTATTTT CASSVGSGGDRTDTQYF
TRBJ1-4 NA NA 15 TRBV7-2 TGTGCCAGCAGCTTAGTTCAACAGGCCAGTGAAAAACTGTTTTTT CASSLVQQASEKLFF
TRBJ2-5 NA NA 14 TRBV5-4 TGTGCCAGCAGCTTGGCCCGGGCCGAAGAGACCCAGTACTTC CASSLARAEETQYF
TRBJ1-6 NA few 14 TRBV19 TGTGCCAGTAGTATGTGGGCAGATAATTCACCCCTCCACTTT CASSMWADNSPLHF
TRBJ1-4 TRBD1 few 13 TRBV30 TGTGCCTGGAGTGACAGGGGGAAAGAAAAACTGTTTTTT CAWSDRGKEKLFF
TRBJ1-3 NA NA 15 TRBV11-2 TGTGCCAGCAGCCTCCGGTATAGCTCTGGAAACACCATATATTTT CASSLRYSSGNTIYF
TRBJ2-2 NA NA 13 TRBV30 TGTGCCTGGGGCAGGGGGAACACCGGGGAGCTGTTTTTT CAWGRGNTGELFF
TRBJ1-4 NA once 15 TRBV28 TGTGCCAGCAGCTCTGCAGGTTCAACTAATGAAAAACTGTTTTTT CASSSAGSTNEKLFF
TRBJ1-6 NA once 17 TRBV7-2 TGTGCCAGCAGCTTAGTTGGGACTCGGATCATGGATTCACCCCTCCACTTT CASSLVGTRIMDSPLHF
TRBJ2-4 TRBD1 NA 17 TRBV28 TGTGCCAGCAGTTTACCGGGACAGGGGATGGCCAAAAACATTCAGTACTTC CASSLPGQGMAKNIQYF
TRBJ1-1 NA few 13 TRBV5-1 TGCGCCAGCAGCTCCCAGGGGAACACTGAAGCTTTCTTT CASSSQGNTEAFF
TRBJ2-5 NA NA 15 TRBV14 TGTGCCAGCAGCCAAGTAACAGGCCGGCAAGAGACCCAGTACTTC CASSQVTGRQETQYF
TRBJ1-2 NA once 15 TRBV19 TGTGCCAGTAGTATCGAGGCAGGGAGCCCTTGGGGCTACACCTTC CASSIEAGSPWGYTF
TRBJ1-1 TRBD1 NA 14 TRBV2 TGTGCCAGCAGTGCCCGGGACAGGAACACTGAAGCTTTCTTT CASSARDRNTEAFF
TRBJ2-1 NA NA 15 TRBV15 TGTGCCACCAGCAGAGAGGGGAACTCCTACAATGAGCAGTTCTTC CATSREGNSYNEQFF
TRBJ2-3 NA NA 17 TRBV11-2 TGTGCCAGCAGCTTAGTGGGCGGTCGGGCCCCCACAGATACGCAGTATTTT CASSLVGGRAPTDTQYF
TRBJ1-1 TRBD1 NA 11 TRBV28 TGTGCCAGCAGTGGGACAGTAGAAGCTTTCTTT CASSGTVEAFF
TRBJ2-1 TRBD2 NA 15 TRBV6-1 TGTGCCAGCAGTCTGCGGGAGGGCCGGGGGAATGAGCAGTTCTTC CASSLREGRGNEQFF
TRBJ2-7 NA NA 13 TRBV7-2 TGTGCCAGCAGCCTTGGGACTCAGTACGCGCAGTACTTC CASSLGTQYAQYF
TRBJ1-4 NA once 13 TRBV25-1 TGTGCCAGCAGCCCCGTCGGAGCTGGAAAACTGTTTTTT CASSPVGAGKLFF
TRBJ2-6 NA NA 15 TRBV18 TGTGCCAGCTCACCACTCACGACAGGGGCCAACGTCCTGACTTTC CASSPLTTGANVLTF
TRBJ2-3 NA NA 14 TRBV7-9 TGTGCCGCGGGGCTTCCGGGAGTCATGGATACGCAGTATTTT CAAGLPGVMDTQYF
TRBJ2-7 NA NA 15 TRBV29-1 TGCAGCGTCACTGCACCAGGGGATTCCTCCTACGAGCAGTACTTC CSVTAPGDSSYEQYF